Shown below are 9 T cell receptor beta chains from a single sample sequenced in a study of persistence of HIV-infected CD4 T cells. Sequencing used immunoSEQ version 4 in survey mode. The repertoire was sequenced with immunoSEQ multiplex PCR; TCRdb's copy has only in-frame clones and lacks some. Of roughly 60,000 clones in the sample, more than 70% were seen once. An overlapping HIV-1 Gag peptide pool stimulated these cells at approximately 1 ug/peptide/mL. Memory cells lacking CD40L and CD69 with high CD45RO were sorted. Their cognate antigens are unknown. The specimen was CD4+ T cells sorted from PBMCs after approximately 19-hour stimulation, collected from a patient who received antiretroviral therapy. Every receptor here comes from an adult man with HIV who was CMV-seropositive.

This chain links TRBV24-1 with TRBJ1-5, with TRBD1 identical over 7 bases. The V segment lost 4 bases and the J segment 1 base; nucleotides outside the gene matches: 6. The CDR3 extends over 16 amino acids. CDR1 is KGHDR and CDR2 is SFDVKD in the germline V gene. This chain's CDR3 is CATSEGTATSNQPQHF. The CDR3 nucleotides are TGTGCCACCAGTGAAGGGACAGCTACGAGCAATCAGCCCCAGCATTTT.

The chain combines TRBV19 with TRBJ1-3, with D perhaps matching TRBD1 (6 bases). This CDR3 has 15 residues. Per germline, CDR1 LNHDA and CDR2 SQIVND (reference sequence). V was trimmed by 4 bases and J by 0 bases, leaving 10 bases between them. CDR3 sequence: CASSRGQNSGNTIYF. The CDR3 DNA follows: TGTGCCAGTAGTAGGGGACAAAACTCTGGAAACACCATATATTTT.

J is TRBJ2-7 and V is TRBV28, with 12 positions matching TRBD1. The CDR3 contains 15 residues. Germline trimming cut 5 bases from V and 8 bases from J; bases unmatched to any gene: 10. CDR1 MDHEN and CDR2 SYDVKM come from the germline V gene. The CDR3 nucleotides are TGTGCCAGCAGTCCTCCGTCCGGGACAGGGGGCAAGCAGTACTTC. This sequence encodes CASSPPSGTGGKQYF.

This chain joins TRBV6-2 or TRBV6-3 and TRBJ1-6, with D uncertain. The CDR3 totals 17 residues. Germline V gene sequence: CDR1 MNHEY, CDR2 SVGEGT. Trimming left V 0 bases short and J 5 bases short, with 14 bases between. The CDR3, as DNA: TGTGCCAGCAGTTACTCCCCGGGAGGGTCCAATAATTCACCCCTCCACTTT. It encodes CASSYSPGGSNNSPLHF.

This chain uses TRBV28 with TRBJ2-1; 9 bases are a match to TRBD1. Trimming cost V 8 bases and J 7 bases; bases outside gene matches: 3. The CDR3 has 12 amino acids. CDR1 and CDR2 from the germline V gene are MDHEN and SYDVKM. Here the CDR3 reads CASGTGWNEQFF. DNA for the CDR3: TGTGCCAGCGGGACAGGGTGGAATGAGCAGTTCTTC. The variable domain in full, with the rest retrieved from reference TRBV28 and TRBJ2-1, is DVKVTQSSRYLVKRTGEKVFLECVQDMDHENMFWYRQDPGLGLRLIYFSYDVKMKEKGDIPEGYSVSREKKERFSLILESASTNQTSMYLCASGTGWNEQFFGPGTRLTVL.

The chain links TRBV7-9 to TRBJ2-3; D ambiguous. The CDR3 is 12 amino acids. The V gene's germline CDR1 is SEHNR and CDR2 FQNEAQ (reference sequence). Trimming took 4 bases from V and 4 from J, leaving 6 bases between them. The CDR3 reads CASSSKPDTQYF. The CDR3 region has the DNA TGTGCCAGCAGCTCCAAGCCAGATACGCAGTATTTT.

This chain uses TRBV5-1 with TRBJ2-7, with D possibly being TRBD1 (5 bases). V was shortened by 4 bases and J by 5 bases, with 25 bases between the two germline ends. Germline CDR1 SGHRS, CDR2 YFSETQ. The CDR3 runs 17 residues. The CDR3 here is CASSPAINRQLLDEQYF. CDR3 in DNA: TGCGCCAGCAGCCCCGCCATTAATAGACAGTTATTGGACGAGCAGTACTTC.

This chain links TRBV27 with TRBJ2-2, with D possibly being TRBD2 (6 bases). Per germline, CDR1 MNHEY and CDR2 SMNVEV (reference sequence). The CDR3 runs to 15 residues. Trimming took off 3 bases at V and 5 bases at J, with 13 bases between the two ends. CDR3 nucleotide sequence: TGTGCCAGCAGTTTGGAGGGTGAATGGACCGGGGAGCTGTTTTTT. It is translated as CASSLEGEWTGELFF.

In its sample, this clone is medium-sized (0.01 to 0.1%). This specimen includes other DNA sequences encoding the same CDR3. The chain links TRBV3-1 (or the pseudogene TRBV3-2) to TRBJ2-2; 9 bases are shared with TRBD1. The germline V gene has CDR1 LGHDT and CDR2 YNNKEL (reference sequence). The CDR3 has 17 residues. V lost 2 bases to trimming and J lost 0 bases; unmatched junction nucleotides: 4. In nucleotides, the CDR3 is TGTGCCAGCAGCCAATATAGGGACAGGGCGAACACCGGGGAGCTGTTTTTT. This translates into CASSQYRDRANTGELFF.